One T cell receptor (beta chain) is described in this entry. Per the authors' pipeline: The assay estimated nucleated cells by amplifying reference gene primers. Profiled with immunoSEQ multiplex PCR; TCRdb holds only in-frame clones, not every one. V and J calls and clone size are those listed in that table; D and trimming were worked out from the DNA. The table shows approximately 220,000 clones, with approximately 80% occurring only once. Trimming removed 1 base at V and 7 bases at J, with 11 bases between. The CDR3 is made up of 15 amino acids. Germline CDR1 is SGHDN and CDR2 is FVKESK. The source of the sample is a study of blood T cell repertoires in COVID-19. Study-wide context: The samples span acute and convalescent COVID-19 from the United States, Italy and Spain. In each case, the material was cDNA or gDNA derived from T cells, B-cell-depleted T cells, or PBMCs.

The clonotype comes from an older woman who had recovered from COVID-19. What was sequenced was peripheral blood. The chain couples TRBV14 to TRBJ1-6; D call uncertain. CDR3 bases: TGTGCCAGCAGCCAAGCTAACGGAGAGAATTCACCCCTCCACTTT. Protein: CASSQANGENSPLHF.